This T cell receptor beta chain derives from a study of blood T cell repertoires in COVID-19. Study-level background: Material from acute and convalescent COVID-19 was sourced from the United States, Italy and Spain. T cells, B-cell-depleted T cells, or PBMCs supplied cDNA or gDNA.

Germline-derived CDR1 and CDR2 are SGHRS and YFSETQ. The CDR3 loop spans 15 amino acids. Trimming took 2 bases from V and 4 from J, leaving 12 bases between them. The age range of participants was about 18 to 90 years, with residence in more than 20 US areas. Assignment of participants to cohorts was predicated upon participant-reported clinical history. Produced via immunoSEQ multiplex PCR; TCRdb's table is partial and in-frame only. The sample holds 180,000 or so clones; roughly 82% are singletons and the top ten take 4.5% to 6.5%. The chain links TRBV5-1 to TRBJ2-2, with D possibly being TRBD2 (5 bases). The specimen sequenced was PBMCs or T cells enriched from blood (not recorded which). The receptor comes from a man aged 40-55 years with acute COVID-19. The CDR3: CASSLSGWGTGELFF. The DNA for the CDR3 is TGCGCCAGCAGCTTAAGCGGATGGGGCACCGGGGAGCTGTTTTTT.